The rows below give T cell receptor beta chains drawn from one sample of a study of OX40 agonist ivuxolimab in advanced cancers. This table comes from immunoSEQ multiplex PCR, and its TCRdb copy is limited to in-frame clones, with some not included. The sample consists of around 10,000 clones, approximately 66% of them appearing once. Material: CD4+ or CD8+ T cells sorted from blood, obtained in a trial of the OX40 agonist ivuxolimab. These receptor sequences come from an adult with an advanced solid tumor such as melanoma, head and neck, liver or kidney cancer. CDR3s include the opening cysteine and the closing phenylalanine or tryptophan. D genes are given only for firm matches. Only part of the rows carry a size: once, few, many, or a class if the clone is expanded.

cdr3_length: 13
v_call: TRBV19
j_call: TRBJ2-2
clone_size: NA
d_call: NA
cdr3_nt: TGTGCCAGTAGTGCGCACAGGGTCGGGGAGCTGTTTTTT
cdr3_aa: CASSAHRVGELFF

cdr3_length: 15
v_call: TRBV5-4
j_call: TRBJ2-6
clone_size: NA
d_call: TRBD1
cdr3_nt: TGTGCCAGCAGCACCCGGGACAGGGGTTTCGCCGTCCTGACTTTC
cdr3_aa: CASSTRDRGFAVLTF

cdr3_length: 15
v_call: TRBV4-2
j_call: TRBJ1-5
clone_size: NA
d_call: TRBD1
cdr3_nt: TGTGCCAGCAGCCAGATGCAGGGGGACGGTCAGCCCCAGCATTTT
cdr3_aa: CASSQMQGDGQPQHF

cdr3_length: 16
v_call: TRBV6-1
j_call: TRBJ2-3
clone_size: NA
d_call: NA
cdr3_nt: TGTGCCAGCAGTGAAAGTAGTTCTCTTAGCACAGATACGCAGTATTTT
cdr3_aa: CASSESSSLSTDTQYF

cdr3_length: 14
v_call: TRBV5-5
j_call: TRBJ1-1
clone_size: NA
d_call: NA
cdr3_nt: TGTGCCAGCAGCCTGGAAGGGTCGAACACTGAAGCTTTCTTT
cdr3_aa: CASSLEGSNTEAFF

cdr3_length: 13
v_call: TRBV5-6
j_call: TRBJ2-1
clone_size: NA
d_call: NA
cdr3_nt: TGTGCCAGCAGCTTGGCCGATCTCAATGAGCAGTTCTTC
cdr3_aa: CASSLADLNEQFF

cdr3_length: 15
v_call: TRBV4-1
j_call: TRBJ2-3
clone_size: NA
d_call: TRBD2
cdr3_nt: TGCGCCAGCAGCCAACTAGCGGGAGTAGGTGGTACGCAGTATTTT
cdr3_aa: CASSQLAGVGGTQYF

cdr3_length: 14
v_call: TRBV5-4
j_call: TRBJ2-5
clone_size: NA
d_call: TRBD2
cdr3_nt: TGTGCAGGGGGGGGAGCGGGAGGGCAAGAGACCCAGTACTTC
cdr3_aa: CAGGGAGGQETQYF

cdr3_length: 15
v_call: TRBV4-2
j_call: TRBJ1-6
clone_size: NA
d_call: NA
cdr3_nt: TGTGCCAGCAGCCACCTGGACCAGGGAGGATCACCCCTCCACTTT
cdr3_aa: CASSHLDQGGSPLHF

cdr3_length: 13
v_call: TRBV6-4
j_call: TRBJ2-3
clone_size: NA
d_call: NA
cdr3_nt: TGTGCCAGCAGTGACCAGGGGACAGATACGCAGTATTTT
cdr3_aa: CASSDQGTDTQYF

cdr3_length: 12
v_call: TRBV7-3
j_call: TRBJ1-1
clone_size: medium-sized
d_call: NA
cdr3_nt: TGTGCCAGCAGTTTTGGGGACGCTGAAGCTTTCTTT
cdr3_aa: CASSFGDAEAFF

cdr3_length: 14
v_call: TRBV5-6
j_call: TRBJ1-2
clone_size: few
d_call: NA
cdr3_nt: TGTGCCAGCAGCTTGGGGCGGAACCTACTCGGCTACACCTTC
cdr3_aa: CASSLGRNLLGYTF

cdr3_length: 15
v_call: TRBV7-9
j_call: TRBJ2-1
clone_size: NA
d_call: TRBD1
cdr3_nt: TGTGCCAGCAGCTACCAAGAGACAGGGCTCAATGAGCAGTTCTTC
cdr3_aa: CASSYQETGLNEQFF

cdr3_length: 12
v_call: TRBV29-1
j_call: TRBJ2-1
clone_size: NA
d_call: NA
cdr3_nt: TGCAGCGCCCGGGAAGTCTACAATGAGCAGTTCTTC
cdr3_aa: CSAREVYNEQFF

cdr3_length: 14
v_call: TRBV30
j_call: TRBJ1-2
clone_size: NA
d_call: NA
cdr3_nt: TGTGCCTGGAGTCCCTGGACGGATTTCTATGGCTACACCTTC
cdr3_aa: CAWSPWTDFYGYTF

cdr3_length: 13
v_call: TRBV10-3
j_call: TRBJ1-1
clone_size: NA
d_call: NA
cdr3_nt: TGTGCCACCGACGACAGGTTGAACACTGAAGCTTTCTTT
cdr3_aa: CATDDRLNTEAFF

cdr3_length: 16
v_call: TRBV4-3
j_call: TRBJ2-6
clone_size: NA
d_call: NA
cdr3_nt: TGCGCCAGCAGCCAAGATGCCGGCTCTGGGGCCAACGTCCTGACTTTC
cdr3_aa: CASSQDAGSGANVLTF

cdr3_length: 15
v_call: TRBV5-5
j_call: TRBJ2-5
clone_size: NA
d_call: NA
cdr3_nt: TGTGCCAGCAGCCAAGGCGAGGGAGGGGGCGAGACCCAGTACTTC
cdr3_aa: CASSQGEGGGETQYF

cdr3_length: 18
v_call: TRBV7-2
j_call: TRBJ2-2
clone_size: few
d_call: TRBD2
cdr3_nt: TGTGCCAGCAGCTTAATGGTCCCTAGCGGGGGGTTCACCGGGGAGCTGTTTTTT
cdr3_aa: CASSLMVPSGGFTGELFF

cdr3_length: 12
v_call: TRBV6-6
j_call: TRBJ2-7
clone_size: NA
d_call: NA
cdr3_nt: TGTGCCAGCAATCCAGGCTCCTACGAGCAGTACTTC
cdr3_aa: CASNPGSYEQYF

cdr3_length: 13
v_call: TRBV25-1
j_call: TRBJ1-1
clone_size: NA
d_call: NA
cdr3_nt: TGTGCCAGCAGTTCTCGGGGGGGCACTGAAGCTTTCTTT
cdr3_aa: CASSSRGGTEAFF

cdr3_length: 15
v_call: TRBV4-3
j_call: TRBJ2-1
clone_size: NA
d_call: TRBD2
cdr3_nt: TGCGCCAGCAGCCCCTACGGGGGGGGAAACAATGAGCAGTTCTTC
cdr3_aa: CASSPYGGGNNEQFF

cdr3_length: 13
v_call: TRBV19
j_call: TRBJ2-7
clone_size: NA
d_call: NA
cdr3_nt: TGTGCCAGTAGTATGACACAGAACGGCGAGCAGTACTTC
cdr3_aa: CASSMTQNGEQYF

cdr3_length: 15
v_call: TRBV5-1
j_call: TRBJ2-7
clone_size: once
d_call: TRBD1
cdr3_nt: TGCGCCAGCAGCTGGACGACAGGGGAAGGCTACGAGCAGTACTTC
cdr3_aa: CASSWTTGEGYEQYF

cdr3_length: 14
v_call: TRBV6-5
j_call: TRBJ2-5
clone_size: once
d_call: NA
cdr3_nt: TGTGCCAGCAGTTACGCGGGGTCCGACGGGACCCAGTACTTC
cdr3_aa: CASSYAGSDGTQYF

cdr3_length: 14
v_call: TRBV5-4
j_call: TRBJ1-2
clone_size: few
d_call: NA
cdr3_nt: TGTGCCAGCAGCGGCGGGACACAAGTTCATGGCTACACCTTC
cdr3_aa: CASSGGTQVHGYTF

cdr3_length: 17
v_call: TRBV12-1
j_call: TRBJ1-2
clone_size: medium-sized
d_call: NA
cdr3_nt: TGTGCCAGCAGCCTCCATATGGGGGGGCTCCGCTTAAGCGGCTACACCTTC
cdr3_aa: CASSLHMGGLRLSGYTF

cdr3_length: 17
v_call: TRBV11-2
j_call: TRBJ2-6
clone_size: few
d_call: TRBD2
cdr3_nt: TGTGCCAGCAGCTTAATGGGAGGGGAGGCTGGGGCCAACGTCCTGACTTTC
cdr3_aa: CASSLMGGEAGANVLTF

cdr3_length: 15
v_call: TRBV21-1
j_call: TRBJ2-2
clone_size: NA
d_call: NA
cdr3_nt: TGTGCCAGCAGCCTGCCAGGGGGAAACACCGGGGAGCTGTTTTTT
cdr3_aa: CASSLPGGNTGELFF

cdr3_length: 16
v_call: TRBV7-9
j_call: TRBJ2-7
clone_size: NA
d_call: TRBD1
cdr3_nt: TGTGCCAGCAGCCCACAGGGGCAGGGAATCTGGGACGAGCAGTACTTC
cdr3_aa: CASSPQGQGIWDEQYF

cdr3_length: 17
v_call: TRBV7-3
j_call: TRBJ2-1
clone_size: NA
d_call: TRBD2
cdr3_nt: TGTGCCAGCAGCGGTCATAGCGGGACGCTCTCCTACAATGAGCAGTTCTTC
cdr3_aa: CASSGHSGTLSYNEQFF

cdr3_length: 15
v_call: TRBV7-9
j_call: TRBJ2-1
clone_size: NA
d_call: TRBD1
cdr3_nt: TGTGCCAGCAGCGCAGGACAGGGCTCCTACAATGAGCAGTTCTTC
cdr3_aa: CASSAGQGSYNEQFF

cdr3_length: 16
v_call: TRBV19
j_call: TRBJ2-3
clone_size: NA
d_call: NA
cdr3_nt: TGTGCCAGTACGGATCCTGACAAGCCTAGCACAGATACGCAGTATTTT
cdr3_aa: CASTDPDKPSTDTQYF

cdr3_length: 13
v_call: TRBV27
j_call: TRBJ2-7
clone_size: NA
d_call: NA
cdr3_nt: TGTGCCAGCGGGCTGACTAGCTCCTACGAGCAGTACTTC
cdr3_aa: CASGLTSSYEQYF

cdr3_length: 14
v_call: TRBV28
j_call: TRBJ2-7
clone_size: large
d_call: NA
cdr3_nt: TGTGCCAGCAGTTTGGTCCAGGGGAGCTACGAGCAGTACTTC
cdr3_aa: CASSLVQGSYEQYF

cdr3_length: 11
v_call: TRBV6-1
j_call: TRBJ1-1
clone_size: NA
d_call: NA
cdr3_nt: TGTGCCACGACCTCGGGGACTGAAGCTTTCTTT
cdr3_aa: CATTSGTEAFF

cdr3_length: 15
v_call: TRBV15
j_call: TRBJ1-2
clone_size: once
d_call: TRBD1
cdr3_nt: TGTGCCACCAGCATCGACAGGGGAGGAAACTATGGCTACACCTTC
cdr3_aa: CATSIDRGGNYGYTF

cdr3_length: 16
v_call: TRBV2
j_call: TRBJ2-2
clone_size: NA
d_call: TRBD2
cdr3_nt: TGTGCCAGCACCTGGACTAGCGGGCGTAGCACCGGGGAGCTGTTTTTT
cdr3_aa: CASTWTSGRSTGELFF

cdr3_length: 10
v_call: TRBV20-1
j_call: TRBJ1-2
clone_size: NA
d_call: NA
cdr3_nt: TGCAGTGCTGCCCGGGACGGCTACACCTTC
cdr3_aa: CSAARDGYTF

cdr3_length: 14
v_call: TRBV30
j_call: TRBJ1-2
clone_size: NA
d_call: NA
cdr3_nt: TGTGCCTGGCGATCCGGACGCGTGTTCGAAGGCTACACCTTC
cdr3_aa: CAWRSGRVFEGYTF

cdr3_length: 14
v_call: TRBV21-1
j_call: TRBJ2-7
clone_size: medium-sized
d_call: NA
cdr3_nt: TGTGCCAGCAGCACAAACAAAACCTCCTACGAGCAGTACTTC
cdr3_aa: CASSTNKTSYEQYF

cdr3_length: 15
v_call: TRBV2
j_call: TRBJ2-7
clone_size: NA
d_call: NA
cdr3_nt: TGTGCCAGCAGTGAGGAACAGGGCCCACAATACGAGCAGTACTTC
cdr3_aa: CASSEEQGPQYEQYF

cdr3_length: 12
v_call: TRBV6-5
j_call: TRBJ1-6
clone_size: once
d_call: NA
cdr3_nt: TGTGCCAGCAGACAGGGATATTCACCCCTCCACTTT
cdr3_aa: CASRQGYSPLHF

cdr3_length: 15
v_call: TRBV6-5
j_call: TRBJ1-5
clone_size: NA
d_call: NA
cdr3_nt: TGTGCCAGCAGTTACTCGATACGCGGTGATCAGCCCCAGCATTTT
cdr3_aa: CASSYSIRGDQPQHF